This T cell receptor beta chain came from a study of T-cell reconstitution after alpha-beta-depleted transplantation in children. The CDR3 spans 14 residues. With 4 bases clipped from V and 6 bases from J, the junction kept 10 bases outside the gene matches. From germline, CDR1 is SGHDT and CDR2 YYEEEE. Unique molecular identifiers were incorporated into the prepared TCRbeta library. TCRdb reprocessed the PCR reads via MiXCR and lists one record per CDR3 protein. The repertoire consists of about 640,000 distinct CDR3 sequences, with over 15% occurring once and the leading ten covering over 0.95%. In this sample, this clonotype turned up a few times.

Source: PBMCs from the stem cell graft donor, taken from the stem cell graft. The genes are TRBV5-6 and TRBJ2-7; 7 nucleotides agree with TRBD1. This clonotype was obtained from a human donor who donated a stem cell graft to a child with acute myeloid leukemia. The CDR3 loop is CASSHLRQGREQYV. CDR3 coding DNA: TGTGCCAGCAGCCATCTTCGACAGGGACGCGAGCAGTACGTC.